Sequencing of this T cell receptor (beta chain) was carried out in a study of T cells in Graves' hyperthyroidism and ophthalmopathy. Germline V gene lookup returns CDR1 LGHNA and CDR2 YSLEER. The CDR3 is 13 amino acids. The germline V and J ends were trimmed by 0 bases and 6 bases, with 9 bases remaining between them. Note on this clonotype: The antigen remains undetermined.

The TCR beta CDR3 regions underwent amplification using RNA transcripts as the source. Primed by the HTBI set, a first-round RT-PCR was run on the TCR CDR3. MiXCR, run by TCRdb on the multiplex PCR reads, gives a single entry per CDR3 protein. In the table there are a few hundred thousand distinct CDR3 sequences, 40% to 55% of which are singletons. Study results and caveats: A model using 13 V-J features told ophthalmopathy apart from stable hyperthyroidism. Most expanded thyroid clonotypes above 0.001 also appeared in blood.

Patients having uncontrolled infection, another autoimmune disease, pregnancy or lactation were not included. Diagnoses used clinical symptoms, serum thyroxine and TRAb, thyroid ultrasound and orbital computed tomography. The genes are TRBV4-3 and TRBJ2-7; no definite D call. Sequenced input: peripheral blood or thyroid tissue (not recorded which). The receptor was isolated from an adult woman with Graves' disease, either hyperthyroidism or ophthalmopathy (not recorded which). CDR3 loop: CASSQELRSEQYF. In DNA, the CDR3 is TGCGCCAGCAGCCAAGAGTTAAGGTCCGAGCAGTACTTC.